This TCR beta chain was observed in a study of OX40 agonist ivuxolimab in advanced cancers. At the level of the study: Earlier treatment with anti-PD-1, anti-PD-L1 or anti-CTLA-4 was permitted, and around 36% had received some.

Clones were read by immunoSEQ multiplex PCR, and TCRdb kept only the in-frame ones, dropping some. The sample includes around 69,000 clones, 80% to 90% seen only once; the top ten take 4%. The CDR3 runs 16 residues. Germline CDR1 reads ENHRY; CDR2 reads SYGVKD. V was trimmed by 0 bases and J by 0 bases, leaving 12 bases between them. The V and J genes are TRBV10-3 and TRBJ2-7, with a possible D match to TRBD2 (6 bases). The starting material was CD4+ or CD8+ T cells sorted from blood, obtained in a trial of the OX40 agonist ivuxolimab. The TCR sequence derives from an adult with an advanced solid tumor such as melanoma, head and neck, liver or kidney cancer. The CDR3 bases are TGTGCCATCAGTGAGTCGTGGCGGGGCAGCTCCTACGAGCAGTACTTC. Amino acid sequence: CAISESWRGSSYEQYF.